Sequencing of this T cell receptor (beta chain) was carried out in a study of vaccination effects on CD4 cells after COVID-19. Study results and caveats: Clones that were induced by infection or by vaccine showed marked contraction late after vaccination.

About this clone: Antigen unknown.

Following 10 days of culture, CD4+ T cells were isolated. CDR1 is DFQATT, CDR2 SNEGSKA, per germline (reference sequence). The V segment lost 0 bases and the J segment 15 bases; nucleotides outside the gene matches: 5. The CDR3 is 11 amino acids. Generated by immunoSEQ multiplex PCR, the TCRdb table keeps only in-frame clones and is missing some. Among about 46,000 clones, 60% to 80% were seen once, and the ten largest hold approximately 8.6%. The chain employs TRBV20-1 and TRBJ2-4; 7 positions agree with TRBD2. The sample consisted of CD4+ T cells from PBMCs cultured without peptide, taken before COVID-19 vaccination. The source is a human donor who had a prior SARS-CoV-2 infection. For the CDR3, the DNA is TGCAGTGCTAGAGATAGGAGGACTAGGTACTTC. Its translation: CSARDRRTRYF.